This passage covers 31 T cell receptor beta chains from one sample sequenced in a study of blood T cell repertoires in COVID-19. TCRdb's copy holds only in-frame clones and misses some; the assay was immunoSEQ multiplex PCR. Of tens of thousands of clones in the sample, 78% were seen once. Sequencing used peripheral blood. The receptor source for this set is a human donor in a cohort sampled during active COVID-19.

The rearrangement joins TRBV18 to TRBJ1-5; 7 nucleotides agree with TRBD1. V lost 3 bases to trimming and J lost 3 bases; unmatched junction nucleotides: 8. The germline gives CDR1 KGHSH, CDR2 LQKENI. The CDR3 loop spans 16 amino acids. The CDR3 DNA sequence: TGTGCCAGCTCACCGGAGACAGGGTTGACCAATCAGCCCCAGCATTTT. Translated: CASSPETGLTNQPQHF.

The V gene is TRBV5-1, the J gene TRBJ2-1, with 7 bases aligning to TRBD2. The V gene end was trimmed by 0 bases and the J gene end by 8 bases; junction bases not matched to a gene: 2. Germline V gives CDR1 SGHRS, CDR2 YFSETQ. The CDR3 contains 13 residues. The CDR3 coding sequence is TGCGCCAGCAGCTTGGGCGGGGGAGATGAGCAGTTCTTC. Its protein is CASSLGGGDEQFF. Variable domain in full (rest from reference TRBV5-1 and TRBJ2-1): KAGVTQTPRYLIKTRGQQVTLSCSPISGHRSVSWYQQTPGQGLQFLFEYFSETQRNKGNFPGRFSGRQFSNSRSEMNVSTLELGDSALYLCASSLGGGDEQFFGPGTRLTVL.

This clone occurred a few times. DNA for the CDR3: TGTGCCAGCCTCCCGGAGCGTAACACTGAAGCTTTCTTT. It translates to CASLPERNTEAFF. The rearrangement links TRBV6-5 to TRBJ1-1; D not resolved. From germline, CDR1 is MNHEY and CDR2 SVGAGI. CDR3 length: 13 amino acids. The ends were cut back, 8 bases at V and 2 bases at J, with 12 bases in the middle.

The CDR3: CASSLKNTGTGNTEAFF. In DNA form, the CDR3 reads TGTGCCAGCTCACTAAAAAATACCGGGACAGGGAACACTGAAGCTTTCTTT. The gene calls are TRBV18 and TRBJ1-1, with TRBD1 identical over 8 bases. V lost 4 bases to trimming and J lost 1 base; unmatched junction nucleotides: 11. Germline-derived CDR1 and CDR2 are KGHSH and LQKENI. This CDR3 region has 17 residues.

Only one count was recorded for this clone. The chain links TRBV28 to TRBJ1-1; 9 bases agree with TRBD1. Germline CDR1 is MDHEN and CDR2 is SYDVKM. The ends lost 6 bases at V and 2 bases at J; junction bases unmatched: 4. CDR3 length equals 14 residues. CDR3 sequence (DNA): TGTGCCAGCAGGCAACAGGGGGCCAACACTGAAGCTTTCTTT. It codes for CASRQQGANTEAFF.

This chain joins TRBV7-2 and TRBJ1-2; D is possibly TRBD1 (5 bases). Germline loops: CDR1 SGHTA, CDR2 FQGNSA. V was shortened by 6 bases and J by 8 bases, with 22 bases between the two germline ends. The CDR3 consists of 15 residues. CDR3 region: CASRKTEEGLGGYTF. Written as DNA, the CDR3 is TGTGCCAGCAGGAAGACAGAGGAGGGGTTGGGAGGCTACACCTTC.

V is TRBV6-6 and J is TRBJ2-5; maybe TRBD1 (5 bases). Trimming removed 2 bases at V and 2 bases at J, with 12 bases between. Germline V CDR1 and CDR2: MNHNY, SVGAGI (reference sequence). CDR3 length: 15 residues. The CDR3 coding sequence is TGTGCCAGCAGTTACGGCCAGGGATTTCAAGAGACCCAGTACTTC. Translated, it gives CASSYGQGFQETQYF.

The chain joins TRBV2 to TRBJ2-2; 7 positions agree with TRBD1. The germline gives CDR1 SNHLY, CDR2 FYNNEI. V trimming: 11 bases; J trimming: 5 bases; junction bases outside the gene matches: 14. This CDR3 has 15 amino acids. CDR3 sequence reads: CASQPRQGGTGELFF. The CDR3 nucleotides are TGTGCCTCCCAACCTAGACAGGGTGGGACCGGGGAGCTGTTTTTT.

This chain links TRBV3-1 (or the pseudogene TRBV3-2) with TRBJ2-7, with D perhaps matching TRBD1 (5 bases). The CDR3 consists of 15 residues. V dropped 5 bases and J dropped 0 bases, with 14 bases sitting between them. Germline values: CDR1 LGHDT, CDR2 YNNKEL (reference sequence). The CDR3 DNA reads TGTGCCAGCAGCATAGCCTCAGGGTTCTCCTACGAGCAGTACTTC. It is translated as CASSIASGFSYEQYF.

V usage is TRBV6-5 and J usage is TRBJ2-5, with 8 bases identical to TRBD2. Germline CDR1 and CDR2: MNHEY and SVGAGI. CDR3 length equals 14 residues. V was clipped by 6 bases and J by 5 bases; unmatched bases: 8. CDR3 sequence (DNA): TGTGCCAGCAGCCGAGAAGCGGGAGAGGAGACCCAGTACTTC. Protein product: CASSREAGEETQYF.

The chain combines TRBV19 with TRBJ2-7; weak D call: TRBD2 (6 bases). CDR1 is LNHDA and CDR2 is SQIVND in the germline V gene (reference sequence). V was trimmed by 1 base and J by 6 bases, leaving 13 bases between them. The CDR3 sequence is 14 residues long. The CDR3 loop is CASSIVPGASEQYF. The CDR3, as DNA: TGTGCCAGTAGTATAGTACCGGGAGCTTCCGAGCAGTACTTC.

The chain links TRBV6-5 to TRBJ2-7, with 11 bases lining up with TRBD2. This CDR3 has 13 residues. Germline assignment: CDR1 MNHEY and CDR2 SVGAGI. Germline trimming cut 7 bases from V and 6 bases from J; bases unmatched to any gene: 5. As DNA, the CDR3 is TGTGCCAGCAAAGGTGGACTAGCGGGCGAGCAGTACTTC. It codes for CASKGGLAGEQYF.

This chain links TRBV28 with TRBJ1-5, with a possible D match to TRBD1 (6 bases). This CDR3 region has 15 residues. Germline CDR1 is MDHEN and CDR2 is SYDVKM. V was trimmed by 3 bases and J by 6 bases, leaving 15 bases between them. CDR3 region: CASSLLQGGGQPQHF. CDR3 DNA: TGTGCCAGCAGTTTGTTACAGGGTGGAGGTCAGCCCCAGCATTTT.

The V call is TRBV29-1, the J call TRBJ1-2; the D is unclear. The V end was cut by 2 bases, the J end by 4 bases, with 8 bases between. Germline-derived CDR1 and CDR2 are SQVTM and ANQGSEA. The CDR3 sequence is 12 residues long. CDR3: CSVEHGSYGYTF. DNA for the CDR3: TGCAGCGTTGAACATGGTAGCTATGGCTACACCTTC.

Written as DNA, the CDR3 is TGTGCCACCAGCAGGATGGGACAGGGAGAAACTGAAGCTTTCTTT. Translated, it gives CATSRMGQGETEAFF. V gene TRBV15 combines with J gene TRBJ1-1; 9 bases map to TRBD1. The V gene's germline CDR1 is LNHNV and CDR2 YYDKDF (reference sequence). The CDR3 spans 15 residues. The trim removed 3 bases at V and 5 bases at J, leaving 7 bases unmatched.

The genes are TRBV13 and TRBJ2-7, with 15 bases fitting TRBD2. This CDR3 spans 15 amino acids. V gave up 5 bases and J gave up 6 bases; unmatched junction bases: 5. Germline CDR1 PRHDT, CDR2 FYEKMQ (reference sequence). The CDR3 nucleotides read TGTGCCAGCAGCGGGGAGGGACTAGCGGGAGGCGAGCAGTACTTC. This sequence encodes CASSGEGLAGGEQYF.

The rearrangement uses TRBV2 and TRBJ2-1; 11 bases fit TRBD2. CDR1 SNHLY and CDR2 FYNNEI come from the germline V gene. The CDR3 covers 15 residues. Trimming took 6 bases from V and 9 from J; bases not matched to a gene: 10. CDR3 protein: CASSSASGRTGEQFF. The CDR3 nucleotides read TGTGCCAGCAGCTCTGCTAGCGGGAGGACGGGTGAGCAGTTCTTC.

The J gene is TRBJ2-5, the V gene TRBV2, with D perhaps TRBD1 (6 bases). V shed 3 bases and J shed 2 bases, with 13 bases lying between them. In germline, CDR1 is SNHLY, CDR2 FYNNEI. The CDR3 runs 15 residues. The CDR3 DNA reads TGTGCCAGCAGTGAGCGGCAGGGGTTGCAAGAGACCCAGTACTTC. Translated, it gives CASSERQGLQETQYF.

The chain employs TRBV5-6 and TRBJ2-5, with a possible D match to TRBD2 (7 bases). The CDR3 has 14 residues. Between the trimmed V and J ends, which lost 4 bases and 1 base, there was a span of 11 bases. CDR1 is SGHDT and CDR2 is YYEEEE in the germline V gene. In DNA, the CDR3 is TGTGCCAGCAGCGCAGGGGAGGGCCAAGAGACCCAGTACTTC. Encoded protein: CASSAGEGQETQYF.

This rearrangement joins TRBV1 to TRBJ2-3; the table's D call, TRBD1, has no DNA check behind it. TRBV1 is marked as a pseudogene. The CDR3 runs to 14 residues. CDR3 in amino acids: CTSSPKGPTDTQYF. The CDR3 nucleotides are TGCACCAGCAGCCCCAAGGGGCCCACGGATACGCAGTATTTT.

For this clone: Other DNA sequences from this sample encode an identical CDR3 as well. The V gene is TRBV7-2, the J gene TRBJ2-7, with D possibly TRBD2 on 6 matching bases. V shed 1 base and J shed 2 bases, with 9 bases lying between them. Germline CDR1 is SGHTA and CDR2 is FQGNSA. The CDR3 extends over 14 amino acids. For the CDR3, the DNA is TGTGCCAGCAGCTTAGGCCTAGCGACCTACGAGCAGTACTTC. Translated: CASSLGLATYEQYF.

The V call is TRBV7-2, the J call TRBJ2-7; tentative D call: TRBD1 (5 bases). The V gene's germline CDR1 is SGHTA and CDR2 FQGNSA. V lost 2 bases to trimming and J lost 4 bases, with 9 bases between them. The CDR3 totals 13 residues. The CDR3 protein is CASSLLRVYEQYF. The CDR3 nucleotides read TGTGCCAGCAGCTTACTCAGGGTTTACGAGCAGTACTTC.

This chain joins TRBV5-5 and TRBJ2-7; D remains unclear. Looked up from germline, CDR1 is SGHKS and CDR2 is YYEKEE (reference sequence). Trimming stripped 0 bases from V and 3 bases from J, with 10 bases between. The CDR3 is 14 residues long. CDR3 sequence (DNA): TGTGCCAGCAGCTTGGTGCGGAGCGACTACGAGCAGTACTTC. Its translation: CASSLVRSDYEQYF.

V gene TRBV6-1 combines with J gene TRBJ2-7, with a possible D match to TRBD2 (6 bases). The CDR3 sequence is 13 residues long. From germline, CDR1 is MNHNS and CDR2 SASEGT. Trimming removed 3 bases from V and 8 bases from J, with 14 bases in between. The CDR3 is CASSDDSGVQQYF. The CDR3 DNA reads TGTGCCAGCAGTGATGACTCGGGAGTTCAGCAGTACTTC.

The chain joins TRBV2 to TRBJ1-5; TRBD1 might be the D (6 bases). Deletions cut 6 bases from V and 3 bases from J, with 12 bases between. The length of the CDR3 is 14 residues. Germline-derived CDR1 and CDR2 are SNHLY and FYNNEI. CDR3 residues: CASRATGYNQPQHF. CDR3 in DNA: TGTGCCAGCAGGGCTACAGGGTACAATCAGCCCCAGCATTTT.

This chain joins TRBV19 and TRBJ1-5; 12 bases match TRBD1. V was pared by 0 bases and J by 3 bases, with 3 bases of the junction left unmatched. This CDR3 has 17 residues. CDR1 LNHDA and CDR2 SQIVND come from the germline V gene (reference sequence). CDR3 DNA: TGTGCCAGTAGTATAGACGGGACAGGGGGCATCAATCAGCCCCAGCATTTT. Translation: CASSIDGTGGINQPQHF.

J is TRBJ1-4 and V is TRBV6-5, with D possibly matching TRBD1 (5 bases). This CDR3 is built from 15 residues. The V and J ends lost 6 bases and 0 bases respectively, with 11 bases between them. CDR1 and CDR2 from the germline V gene are MNHEY and SVGAGI. The CDR3 is CASSGGFATNEKLFF. CDR3 sequence (DNA): TGTGCCAGCAGCGGGGGATTTGCAACTAATGAAAAACTGTTTTTT.

A few counts support this clone. The rearrangement joins TRBV27 to TRBJ1-6; D is undetermined. The CDR3 runs 14 residues. CDR1 is MNHEY, CDR2 SMNVEV, per germline (reference sequence). Trimming cost V 8 bases and J 5 bases, with 13 bases left between them. The CDR3 reads CASRPLQDNSPLHF. CDR3 bases: TGTGCCAGCCGCCCTCTCCAGGATAATTCACCCCTCCACTTT.

The chain has TRBV11-3 and TRBJ2-3; possibly TRBD2 for D (6 bases). V lost 1 base and J 1 base, leaving 6 bases between the germline ends. The CDR3 consists of 14 residues. In germline, CDR1 is SGHNT, CDR2 YENEEA. CDR3 sequence (DNA): TGTGCCAGCAGCTTAGGGGGGGGCACAGATACGCAGTATTTT. This gives the protein CASSLGGGTDTQYF.

The chain carries TRBV7-9 and TRBJ2-7; tentatively, D is TRBD2 (6 bases). V was cut by 1 base and J by 6 bases, with 13 bases left in between. This CDR3 is 14 amino acids long. Germline values: CDR1 SEHNR, CDR2 FQNEAQ (reference sequence). CDR3 DNA sequence: TGTGCCAGCAGCTTAGAAGGCTCGGGGGTCGAGCAGTACTTC. This encodes CASSLEGSGVEQYF.

The table lists this clone with a count of one. The chain uses TRBV4-3 and TRBJ1-2; D remains unclear. Trimming took 1 base from V and 0 from J, leaving 9 bases between them. Germline V gives CDR1 LGHNA, CDR2 YSLEER. The CDR3 spans 15 residues. As DNA, the CDR3 is TGCGCCAGCAGCCAAGGTATCGGAGCTAACTATGGCTACACCTTC. Its translation is CASSQGIGANYGYTF.